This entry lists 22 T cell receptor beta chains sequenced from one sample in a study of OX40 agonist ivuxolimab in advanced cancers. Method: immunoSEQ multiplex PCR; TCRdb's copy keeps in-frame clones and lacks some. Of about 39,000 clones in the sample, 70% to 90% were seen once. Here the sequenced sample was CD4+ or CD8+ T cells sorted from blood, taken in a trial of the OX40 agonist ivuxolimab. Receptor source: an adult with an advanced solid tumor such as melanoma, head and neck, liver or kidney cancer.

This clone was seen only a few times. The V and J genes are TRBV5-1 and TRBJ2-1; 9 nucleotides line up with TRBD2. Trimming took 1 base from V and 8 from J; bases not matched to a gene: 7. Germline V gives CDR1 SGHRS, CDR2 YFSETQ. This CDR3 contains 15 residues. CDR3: CASSLWPSGTYEQFF. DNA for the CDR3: TGCGCCAGCAGCTTGTGGCCTAGCGGGACCTATGAGCAGTTCTTC.

The CDR3 nucleotides read TGTGCCAGCTCCCGGGACTACCCAGAGTCGGATACGCAGTATTTT. Translation gives CASSRDYPESDTQYF. This chain links TRBV18 with TRBJ2-3, with 7 bases matching TRBD2. The V segment lost 6 bases and the J segment 6 bases; nucleotides outside the gene matches: 12. The germline CDR1 and CDR2 sequences are KGHSH and LQKENI. The CDR3 extends over 15 amino acids.

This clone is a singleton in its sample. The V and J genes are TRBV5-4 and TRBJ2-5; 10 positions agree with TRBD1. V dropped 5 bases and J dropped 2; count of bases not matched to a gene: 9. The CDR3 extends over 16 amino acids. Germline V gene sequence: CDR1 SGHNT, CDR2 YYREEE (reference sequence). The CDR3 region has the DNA TGTGCCAGCAGTCCCACCGGGACAGGGGTTCAAGAGACCCAGTACTTC. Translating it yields CASSPTGTGVQETQYF.

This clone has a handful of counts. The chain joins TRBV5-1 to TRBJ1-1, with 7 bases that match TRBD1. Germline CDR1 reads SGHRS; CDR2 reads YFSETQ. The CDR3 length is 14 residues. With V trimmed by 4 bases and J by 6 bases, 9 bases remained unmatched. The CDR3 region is CASSGQQGSPEAFF. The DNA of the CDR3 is TGCGCCAGCAGCGGCCAACAGGGGAGCCCTGAAGCTTTCTTT.

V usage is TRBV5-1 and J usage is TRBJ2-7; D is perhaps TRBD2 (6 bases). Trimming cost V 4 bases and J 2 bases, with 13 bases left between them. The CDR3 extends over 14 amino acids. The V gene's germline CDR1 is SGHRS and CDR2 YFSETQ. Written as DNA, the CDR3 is TGCGCCAGCAGCCCCGCCGGGACTGCCTACGAGCAGTACTTC. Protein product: CASSPAGTAYEQYF.

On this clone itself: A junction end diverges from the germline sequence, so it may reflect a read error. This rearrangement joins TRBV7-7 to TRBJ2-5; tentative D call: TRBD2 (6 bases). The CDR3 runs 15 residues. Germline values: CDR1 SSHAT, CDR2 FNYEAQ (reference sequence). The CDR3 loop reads CASSLVTGTGETQYF. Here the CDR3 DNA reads TGTGCTAGCAGCTTAGTAACCGGGACTGGGGAGACCCAGTACTTC.

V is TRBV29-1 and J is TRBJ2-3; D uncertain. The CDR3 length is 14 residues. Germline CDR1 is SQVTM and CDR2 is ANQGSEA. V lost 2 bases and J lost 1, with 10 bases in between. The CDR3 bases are TGCAGCGTTGAAACGGTCGGGCGCACAGATACGCAGTATTTT. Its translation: CSVETVGRTDTQYF.

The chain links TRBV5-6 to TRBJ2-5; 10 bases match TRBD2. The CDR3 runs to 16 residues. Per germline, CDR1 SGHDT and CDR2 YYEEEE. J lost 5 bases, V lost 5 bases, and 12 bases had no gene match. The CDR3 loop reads CASSPKSGRAGETQYF. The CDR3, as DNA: TGTGCCAGCAGTCCTAAGAGCGGGAGGGCCGGGGAGACCCAGTACTTC.

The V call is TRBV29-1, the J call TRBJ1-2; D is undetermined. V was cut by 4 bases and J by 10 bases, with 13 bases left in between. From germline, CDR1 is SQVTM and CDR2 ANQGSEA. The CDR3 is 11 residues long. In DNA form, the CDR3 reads TGCAGCGTTGGTAATGCGCAATCCTACACCTTC. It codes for CSVGNAQSYTF. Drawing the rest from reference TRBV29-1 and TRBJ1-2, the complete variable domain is SAVISQKPSRDICQRGTSLTIQCQVDSQVTMMFWYRQQPGQSLTLIATANQGSEATYESGFVIDKFPISRPNLTFSTLTVSNMSPEDSSIYLCSVGNAQSYTFGSGTRLTVV.

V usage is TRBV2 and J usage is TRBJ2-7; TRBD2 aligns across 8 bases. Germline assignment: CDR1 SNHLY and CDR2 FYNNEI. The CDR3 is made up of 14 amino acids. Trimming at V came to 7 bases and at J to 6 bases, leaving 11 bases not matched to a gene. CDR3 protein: CASTASGPESEQYF. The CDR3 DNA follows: TGTGCCAGCACGGCTAGCGGGCCGGAGTCCGAGCAGTACTTC.

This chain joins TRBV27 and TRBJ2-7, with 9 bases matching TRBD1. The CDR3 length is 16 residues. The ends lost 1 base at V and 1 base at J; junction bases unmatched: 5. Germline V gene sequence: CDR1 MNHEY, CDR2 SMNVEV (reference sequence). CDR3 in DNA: TGTGCCAGCAGTTTATACACCGGACAGGGGTCCTACGAGCAGTACTTC. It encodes CASSLYTGQGSYEQYF.

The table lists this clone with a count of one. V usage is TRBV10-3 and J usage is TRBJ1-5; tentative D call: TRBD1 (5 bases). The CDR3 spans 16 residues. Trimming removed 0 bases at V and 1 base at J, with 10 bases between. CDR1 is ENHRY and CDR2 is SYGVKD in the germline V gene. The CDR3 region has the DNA TGTGCCATCAGTGAGTCGGGGGGAAACAGCAATCAGCCCCAGCATTTT. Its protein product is CAISESGGNSNQPQHF.

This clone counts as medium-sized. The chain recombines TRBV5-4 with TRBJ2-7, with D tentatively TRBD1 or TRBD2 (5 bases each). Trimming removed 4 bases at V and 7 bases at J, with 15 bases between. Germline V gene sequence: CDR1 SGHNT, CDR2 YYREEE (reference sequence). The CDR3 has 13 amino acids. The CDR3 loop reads CASSLRGAVEQYF. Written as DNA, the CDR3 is TGTGCCAGCAGCCTCCGAGGGGCGGTTGAGCAGTACTTC.

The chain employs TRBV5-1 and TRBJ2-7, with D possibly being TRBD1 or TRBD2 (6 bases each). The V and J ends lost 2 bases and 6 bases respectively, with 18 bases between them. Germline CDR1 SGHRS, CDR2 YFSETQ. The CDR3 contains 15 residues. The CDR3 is CASSLQGLQGGEQYF. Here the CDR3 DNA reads TGCGCCAGCAGCTTACAGGGACTGCAAGGTGGCGAGCAGTACTTC.

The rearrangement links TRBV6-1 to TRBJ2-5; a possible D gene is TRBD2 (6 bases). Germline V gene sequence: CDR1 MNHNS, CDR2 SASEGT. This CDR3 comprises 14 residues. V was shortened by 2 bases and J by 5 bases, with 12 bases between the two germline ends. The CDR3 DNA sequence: TGTGCCAGCAGTGAATCGGAGGGCCGGGAGACCCAGTACTTC. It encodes CASSESEGRETQYF.

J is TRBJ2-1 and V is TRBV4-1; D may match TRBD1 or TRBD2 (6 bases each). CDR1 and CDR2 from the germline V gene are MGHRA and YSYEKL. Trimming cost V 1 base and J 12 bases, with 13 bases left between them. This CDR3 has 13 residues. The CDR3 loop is CASSQVGGFWQFF. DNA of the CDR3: TGCGCCAGCAGCCAAGTGGGGGGCTTCTGGCAGTTCTTC.

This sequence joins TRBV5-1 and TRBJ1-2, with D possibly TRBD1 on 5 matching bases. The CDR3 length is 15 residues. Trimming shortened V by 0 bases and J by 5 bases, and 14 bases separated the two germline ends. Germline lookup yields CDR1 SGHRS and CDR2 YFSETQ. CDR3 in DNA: TGCGCCAGCAGCTTGGAACCGGGACGGACATATGGCTACACCTTC. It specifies CASSLEPGRTYGYTF.

The DNA of the CDR3 is TGTGCCAGCAGCTTAGATGAGGACAGGGGAATTCAGTACTTC. Translation gives CASSLDEDRGIQYF. V usage is TRBV7-2 and J usage is TRBJ2-4, with 9 bases fitting TRBD1. This CDR3 has 14 residues. J lost 10 bases, V lost 1 base, and 5 bases had no gene match. Germline V gene data show CDR1 as SGHTA and CDR2 as FQGNSA.

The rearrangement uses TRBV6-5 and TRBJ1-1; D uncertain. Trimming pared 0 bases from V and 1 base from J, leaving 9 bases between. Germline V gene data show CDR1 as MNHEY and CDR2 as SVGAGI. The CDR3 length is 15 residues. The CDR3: CASSYSTRRNTEAFF. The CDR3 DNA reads TGTGCCAGCAGTTACTCGACACGACGGAACACTGAAGCTTTCTTT.

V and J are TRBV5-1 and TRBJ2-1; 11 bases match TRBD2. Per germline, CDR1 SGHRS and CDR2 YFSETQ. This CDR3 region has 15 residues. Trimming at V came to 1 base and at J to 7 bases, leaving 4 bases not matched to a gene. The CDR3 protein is CASSLTSGSFNEQFF. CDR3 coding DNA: TGCGCCAGCAGCTTGACTAGCGGGAGTTTTAATGAGCAGTTCTTC. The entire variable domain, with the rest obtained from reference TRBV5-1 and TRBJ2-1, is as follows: KAGVTQTPRYLIKTRGQQVTLSCSPISGHRSVSWYQQTPGQGLQFLFEYFSETQRNKGNFPGRFSGRQFSNSRSEMNVSTLELGDSALYLCASSLTSGSFNEQFFGPGTRLTVL.

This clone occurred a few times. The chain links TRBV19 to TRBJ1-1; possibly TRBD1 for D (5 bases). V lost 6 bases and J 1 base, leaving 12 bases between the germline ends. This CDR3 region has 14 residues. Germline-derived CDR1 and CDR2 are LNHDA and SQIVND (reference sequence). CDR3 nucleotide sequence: TGTGCCAGTAGATCCCGGGACCGGAACACTGAAGCTTTCTTT. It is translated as CASRSRDRNTEAFF.

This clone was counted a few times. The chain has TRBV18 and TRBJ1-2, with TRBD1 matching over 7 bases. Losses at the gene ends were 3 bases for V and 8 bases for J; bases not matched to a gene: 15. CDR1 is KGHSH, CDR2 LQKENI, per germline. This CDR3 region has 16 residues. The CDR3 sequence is CASSPQTLQGTDGYTF. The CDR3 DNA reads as TGTGCCAGCTCACCTCAGACCTTACAGGGGACGGACGGCTACACCTTC.